This paragraph covers one TCR beta chain sequence. The source of the sample is a study of blood T cell repertoires in COVID-19. Libraries were prepared by immunoSEQ multiplex PCR; TCRdb keeps only in-frame clonotypes and omits some of them. The top ten clones hold approximately 5.4% of a sample with approximately 400,000 clones, roughly 87% of them seen once. The study counted Cohort 3 donors as recovered given two negative PCRs, clearance, or symptom resolution. This CDR3 has 12 amino acids. Between the trimmed V and J ends, which lost 5 bases and 6 bases, there was a span of 11 bases. The TCR comes from a woman in her 50s who had recovered from COVID-19. V usage is TRBV12-3 or TRBV12-4 and J usage is TRBJ2-7; D uncertain. Sequencing used PBMCs or T cells enriched from blood (not recorded which). CDR3 region: CASSLSTAEQYF. DNA of the CDR3: TGTGCCAGCAGTCTCTCGACTGCCGAGCAGTACTTC.